The clone carrying this T cell receptor (beta chain) appeared a few times. The antigen is unknown. RNA transcripts gave rise to amplified TCR beta CDR3 regions. HTBI primers were employed in a first-round RT-PCR of the TCR CDR3. TCRdb re-called the multiplex PCR reads through MiXCR, storing one row per CDR3 protein. The table has around 400,000 distinct CDR3 sequences, roughly 25% seen once. CDR1 is LNHDA and CDR2 is SQIVND in the germline V gene (reference sequence). The CDR3 has 17 amino acids. J was trimmed by 4 bases and V by 7 bases; bases with no gene match: 11. These data belong to a study of T cells in Graves' hyperthyroidism and ophthalmopathy. Whole-study results and caveats: Separating ophthalmopathy from stable hyperthyroidism was achieved by a 13 V-J model. Blood also carried most thyroid clonotypes expanded above 0.001.

Orbital computed tomography and thyroid ultrasound, together with serum TRAb and thyroxine and clinical symptoms, were used for diagnoses. The PBMCs studied were ones that came from about 10 ml fresh peripheral blood. Specimen: blood. The receptor comes from a man aged 45-65 years with Graves' hyperthyroidism. This chain connects TRBV19 to TRBJ2-1, with 12 bases matching TRBD2. The CDR3 nucleotides are TGTGCCAGTAAGGCTAGCGGGAGGGCCATGATTTACAATGAGCAGTTCTTC. Encoded protein: CASKASGRAMIYNEQFF.